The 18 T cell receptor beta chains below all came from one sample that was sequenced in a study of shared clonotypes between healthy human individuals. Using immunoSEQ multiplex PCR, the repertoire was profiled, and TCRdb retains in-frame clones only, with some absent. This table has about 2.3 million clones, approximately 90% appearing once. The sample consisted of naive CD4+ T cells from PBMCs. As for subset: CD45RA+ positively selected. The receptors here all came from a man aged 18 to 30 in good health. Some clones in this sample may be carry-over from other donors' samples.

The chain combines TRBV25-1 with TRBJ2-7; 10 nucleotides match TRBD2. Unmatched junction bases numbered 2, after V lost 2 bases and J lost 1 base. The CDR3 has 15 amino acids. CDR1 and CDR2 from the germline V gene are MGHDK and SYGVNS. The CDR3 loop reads CASSEILAGSYEQYF. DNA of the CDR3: TGTGCCAGCAGTGAAATACTAGCGGGATCCTACGAGCAGTACTTC.

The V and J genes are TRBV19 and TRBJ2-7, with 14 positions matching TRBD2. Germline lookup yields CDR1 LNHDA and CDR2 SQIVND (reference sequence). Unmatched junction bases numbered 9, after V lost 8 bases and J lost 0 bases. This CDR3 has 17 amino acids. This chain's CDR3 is CASSESGTSGSSYEQYF. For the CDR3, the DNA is TGTGCCAGTTCAGAGTCCGGGACTAGCGGGAGCTCCTACGAGCAGTACTTC.

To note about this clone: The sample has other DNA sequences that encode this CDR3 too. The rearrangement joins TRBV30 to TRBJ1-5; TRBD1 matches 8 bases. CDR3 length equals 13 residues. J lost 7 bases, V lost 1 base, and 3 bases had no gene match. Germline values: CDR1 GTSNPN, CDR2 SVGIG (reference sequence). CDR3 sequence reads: CAWSEQGGQPQHF. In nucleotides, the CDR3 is TGTGCCTGGAGTGAACAGGGGGGACAGCCCCAGCATTTT.

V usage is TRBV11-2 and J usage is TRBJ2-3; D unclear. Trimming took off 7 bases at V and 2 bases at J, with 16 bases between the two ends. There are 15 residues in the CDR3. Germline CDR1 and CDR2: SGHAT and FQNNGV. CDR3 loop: CASTLTSTDTDTQYF. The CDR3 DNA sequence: TGTGCCAGCACCCTGACCTCCACTGACACAGATACGCAGTATTTT.

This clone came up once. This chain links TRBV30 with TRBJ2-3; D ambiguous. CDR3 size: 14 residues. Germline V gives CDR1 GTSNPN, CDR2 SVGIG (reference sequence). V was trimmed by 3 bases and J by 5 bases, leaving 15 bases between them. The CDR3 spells CAWSPQMDKDTQYF. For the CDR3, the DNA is TGTGCCTGGAGCCCTCAGATGGATAAAGATACGCAGTATTTT. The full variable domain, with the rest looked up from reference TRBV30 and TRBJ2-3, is SQTIHQWPATLVQPVGSPLSLECTVEGTSNPNLYWYRQAAGRGLQLLFYSVGIGQISSEVPQNLSASRPQDRQFILSSKKLLLSDSGFYLCAWSPQMDKDTQYFGPGTRLTVL.

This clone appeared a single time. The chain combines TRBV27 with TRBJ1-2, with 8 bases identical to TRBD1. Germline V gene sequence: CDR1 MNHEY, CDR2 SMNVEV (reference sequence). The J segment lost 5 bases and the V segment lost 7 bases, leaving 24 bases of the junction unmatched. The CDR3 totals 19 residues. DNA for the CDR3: TGTGCCAGCACCGGTAAAACCGGGACAGGACCCTTCTCCCTTTATGGCTACACCTTC. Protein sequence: CASTGKTGTGPFSLYGYTF.

This CDR3 reads CASGLARPGRNQPQHF. Here the CDR3 DNA reads TGTGCTAGTGGTTTGGCAAGACCGGGTCGCAATCAGCCCCAGCATTTT. The rearrangement links TRBV12-5 to TRBJ1-5; D is ambiguous. The CDR3 covers 16 residues. V lost 1 base to trimming and J lost 2 bases, with 12 bases between them. Germline V CDR1 and CDR2: LGHNT, FRNRAP.

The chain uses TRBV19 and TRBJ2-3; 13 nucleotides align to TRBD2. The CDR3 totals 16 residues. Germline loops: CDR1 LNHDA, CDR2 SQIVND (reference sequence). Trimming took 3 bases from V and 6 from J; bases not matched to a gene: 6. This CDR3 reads CASSIRTSGRRDTQYF. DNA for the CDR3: TGTGCCAGTAGTATCAGGACTAGCGGGAGAAGGGATACGCAGTATTTT.

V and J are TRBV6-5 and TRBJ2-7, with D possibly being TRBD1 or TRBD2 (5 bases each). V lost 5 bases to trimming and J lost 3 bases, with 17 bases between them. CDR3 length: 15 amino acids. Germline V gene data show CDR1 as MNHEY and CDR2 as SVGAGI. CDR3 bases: TGTGCCAGCAGTCGCACCGGGACGAGCTACTACGAGCAGTACTTC. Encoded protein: CASSRTGTSYYEQYF.

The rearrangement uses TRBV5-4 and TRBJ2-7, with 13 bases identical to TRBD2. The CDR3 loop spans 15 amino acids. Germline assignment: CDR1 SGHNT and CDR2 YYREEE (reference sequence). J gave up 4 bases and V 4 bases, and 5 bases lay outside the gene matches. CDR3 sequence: CASSLGLAGRYEQYF. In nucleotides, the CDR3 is TGTGCCAGCAGCCTGGGACTAGCGGGAAGATACGAGCAGTACTTC. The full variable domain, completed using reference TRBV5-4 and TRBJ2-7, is ETGVTQSPTHLIKTRGQQVTLRCSSQSGHNTVSWYQQALGQGPQFIFQYYREEENGRGNFPPRFSGLQFPNYSSELNVNALELDDSALYLCASSLGLAGRYEQYFGPGTRLTVT.

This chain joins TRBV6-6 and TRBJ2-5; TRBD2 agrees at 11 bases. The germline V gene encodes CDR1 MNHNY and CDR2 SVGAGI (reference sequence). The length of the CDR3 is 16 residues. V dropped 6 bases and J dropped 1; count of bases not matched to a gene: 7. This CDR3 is CASSPWGTSGQETQYF. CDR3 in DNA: TGTGCCAGCAGCCCCTGGGGGACTAGCGGCCAAGAGACCCAGTACTTC.

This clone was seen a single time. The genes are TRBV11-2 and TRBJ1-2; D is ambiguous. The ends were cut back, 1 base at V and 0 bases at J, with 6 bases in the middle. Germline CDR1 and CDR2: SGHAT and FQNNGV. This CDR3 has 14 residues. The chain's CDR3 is CASSLGYSNYGYTF. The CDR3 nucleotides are TGTGCCAGCAGCTTAGGCTATTCTAACTATGGCTACACCTTC.

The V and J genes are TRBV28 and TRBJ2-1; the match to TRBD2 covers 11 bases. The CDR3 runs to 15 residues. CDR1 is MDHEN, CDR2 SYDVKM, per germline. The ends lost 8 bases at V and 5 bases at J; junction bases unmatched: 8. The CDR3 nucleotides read TGTGCCAGCGGTGGGGGGACTAGCGGAAACAATGAGCAGTTCTTC. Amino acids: CASGGGTSGNNEQFF.

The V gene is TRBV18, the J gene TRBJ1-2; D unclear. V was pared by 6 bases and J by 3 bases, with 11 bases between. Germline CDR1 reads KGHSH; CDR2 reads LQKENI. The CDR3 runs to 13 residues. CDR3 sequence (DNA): TGTGCCAGCTCCCCGTCCCCTTACTATGGCTACACCTTC. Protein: CASSPSPYYGYTF.

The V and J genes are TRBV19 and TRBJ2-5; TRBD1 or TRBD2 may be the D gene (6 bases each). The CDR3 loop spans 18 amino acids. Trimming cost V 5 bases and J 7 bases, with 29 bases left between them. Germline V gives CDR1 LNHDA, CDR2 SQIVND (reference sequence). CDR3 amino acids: CASSPIWAGEDGRGTQYF. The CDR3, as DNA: TGTGCCAGTAGTCCGATTTGGGCAGGGGAGGATGGTAGGGGGACCCAGTACTTC.

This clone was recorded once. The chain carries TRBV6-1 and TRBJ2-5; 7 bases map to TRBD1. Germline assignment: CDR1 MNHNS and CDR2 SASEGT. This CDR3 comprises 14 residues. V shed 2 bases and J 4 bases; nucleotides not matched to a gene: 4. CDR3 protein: CASSELYRGETQYF. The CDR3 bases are TGTGCCAGCAGTGAACTCTACAGGGGAGAGACCCAGTACTTC.

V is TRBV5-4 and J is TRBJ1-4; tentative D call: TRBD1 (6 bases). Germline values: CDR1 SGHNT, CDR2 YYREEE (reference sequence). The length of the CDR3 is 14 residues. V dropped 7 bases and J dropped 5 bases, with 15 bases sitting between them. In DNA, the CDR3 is TGTGCCAGCCAGAGGGGGGGAGCGAATGAAAAACTGTTTTTT. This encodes CASQRGGANEKLFF.

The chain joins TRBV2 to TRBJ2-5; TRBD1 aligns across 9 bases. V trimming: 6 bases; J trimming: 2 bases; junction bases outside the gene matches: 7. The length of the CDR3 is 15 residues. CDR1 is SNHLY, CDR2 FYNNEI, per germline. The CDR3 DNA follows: TGTGCCAGCAGCCACAGACAGGGGGGTCAAGAGACCCAGTACTTC. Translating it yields CASSHRQGGQETQYF.